This record covers a single T cell receptor beta chain. Which antigen it targets is not known. One end of the junction fails to match germline, which may point to a read error. The CDR3 runs 14 amino acids, cysteine and phenylalanine included. The CDR3 DNA has 42 bases and is translated from base 1. Looking up the germline V gene yields CDR1 SGHRS and CDR2 YFSETQ. TCR CDR3 regions were amplified from genomic DNA by multiplex PCR using the deep immunoSEQ assay. Extracted genomic DNA from each cell subset was spread evenly across all wells of several immunoSEQ 96-well plates, with each plate serving as a replicate. Each replicate PCR for unsorted PBMC received roughly 0.3 ug genomic DNA, equal to approximately 30,000 T cell genomes. Ten immunoSEQ deep assay plates were used to sequence the unsorted PBMC genomic DNA. The purified libraries were quantified using a Qubit 3.0 fluorometer, sized with a Bioanalyzer 2100, and then quantified again using the KAPA Library Quantification kit. A separate single-read 150-cycle Illumina NextSeq 550 flow cell was used to sequence each immunoSEQ 96-well plate. The paper's data handling went like this. Because the immunoSEQ output held only junctional sequences and lacked quality scores, the filtering could not match the filtering applied to full-length reads. To assign V/J genes and CDR3, sequences were annotated using PyIR, a Python wrapper for IgBLAST v1.9, with IMGT germline references. Reads were removed for weak V/J assignments (E-value above 1e-6), missing CDR3, stop codons, out-of-frame junctions, or ambiguous translated residues. A V3J clonotype was defined by an identical inferred V gene, J gene, and CDR3 amino acid sequence. The percentage overlap between two repertoires was calculated by dividing the number of shared unique clonotypes by the size of the smaller repertoire. Three approaches were used to assess repertoire richness: RTK rarefaction, the Chao1 estimator, and Recon v2.1 estimates of unobserved clonotypes. TCRdb took this table from immuneACCESS and kept in-frame rearrangements with V and J called. Such tables lack part of the clones; where checked against another copy, unresolved V genes explain under half of the gap, and the rest is unexplained. From that table come the V and J calls and clone size; the DNA was used to work out D and trimming. A total of about 470,000 clones appear in this sample, 70% to 80% of them only once. The ten most abundant clones make up less than 15% of the sample.

Healthy HIV-negative adults with no recently reported acute infections or vaccinations were included as donors. Only Caucasian adults living in Nashville, Tennessee, USA were represented among the donors. For unsorted samples, some 90 million PBMCs were counted and genomic DNA was extracted with the QIAamp DNA Blood Mini kit. After blood collection by leukapheresis, PBMCs were isolated using Ficoll-Histopaque density gradient centrifugation and then cryopreserved in the vapor phase of liquid nitrogen. This record comes from a study of shared clonotypes between healthy human individuals (dated by TCRdb to the early 2020s). For the study in its entirety: A couple of women and a few men aged 18 to 49 years were included in the cohort. Blood TCR repertoires of several healthy adults were deeply sequenced to estimate repertoire size and the extent of clonotype sharing between individuals. Different laboratories and diverse techniques were used to prepare libraries and sequence TCR repertoires, to increase sequencing depth and limit assay-specific biases. Each donor's leukapheresis produced roughly between about 0.85 and 10 billion PBMCs. Study-level results and caveats: Sampling was limited to blood, and TCR repertoires in tissue likely differ from TCR repertoires in blood. Because the study included a small number of donors, the genetic and exposure-history diversity represented was limited. Pairwise subsampling led to the expectation that sequencing depth would affect the degree of clonotype sharing among donors.

The receptor was derived from a woman in her forties in good health. Some clones in this sample may be carry-over from other donors' samples. Sequencing input: PBMCs. The chain joins TRBV5-1 to TRBJ2-5; the D gene is possibly TRBD1 or TRBD2, with 6 bases matching each. The DNA is TGCGCCAGCAGCGGGGGGCCCCCGGATGGGCAGGCGAACTTC. Translation gives CASSGGPPDGQANF.